A single sample gave rise to the 25 T cell receptor beta chains below, sequenced in a study of cytomegalovirus exposure and HLA in healthy donors. Primers: 60 Vbeta forward and 13 Jbeta reverse. Sequencing was performed with immunoSEQ multiplex PCR; in TCRdb, only in-frame clones are kept and a portion is missing. Of roughly 180,000 clones listed, less than 90% are singletons. Sequencing was performed on PBMCs. All receptors derive from a woman in her forties or fifties in good health and CMV-seropositive.

In this sample, this clone turned up once. V gene TRBV7-9 combines with J gene TRBJ2-1; D not certain. Germline CDR1 and CDR2: SEHNR and FQNEAQ (reference sequence). This CDR3 is built from 15 residues. Trimming pared 2 bases from V and 2 bases from J, leaving 10 bases between. The CDR3 is CASSLNQRPYNEQFF. CDR3 sequence (DNA): TGTGCCAGCAGCTTAAACCAGCGCCCCTACAATGAGCAGTTCTTC.

The chain has TRBV18 and TRBJ2-6; D remains unclear. The CDR3 loop spans 17 amino acids. Germline V gives CDR1 KGHSH, CDR2 LQKENI. V was pared by 3 bases and J by 0 bases, with 12 bases between. The CDR3, as DNA: TGTGCCAGCTCACCGGCCGACTCCATCTCTGGGGCCAACGTCCTGACTTTC. It codes for CASSPADSISGANVLTF.

The chain uses TRBV7-2 and TRBJ1-2, with TRBD1 matching 7 bases. J gave up 8 bases and V 1 base, and 13 bases lay outside the gene matches. The CDR3 extends over 16 amino acids. Germline CDR1 reads SGHTA; CDR2 reads FQGNSA. This chain's CDR3 is CASSLEMAGGREGYTF. The CDR3 nucleotides read TGTGCCAGCAGCTTAGAAATGGCAGGGGGTCGGGAAGGCTACACCTTC. Full variable domain (rest looked up from reference TRBV7-2 and TRBJ1-2): GAGVSQSPSNKVTEKGKDVELRCDPISGHTALYWYRQSLGQGLEFLIYFQGNSAPDKSGLPSDRFSAERTGGSVSTLTIQRTQQEDSAVYLCASSLEMAGGREGYTFGSGTRLTVV.

The chain couples TRBV10-2 to TRBJ2-1; TRBD2 agrees at 7 bases. There are 14 residues in the CDR3. Looked up from germline, CDR1 is WSHSY and CDR2 is SAAADI. Losses at the gene ends were 7 bases for V and 5 bases for J; bases not matched to a gene: 8. The CDR3 DNA follows: TGCGCCAGCACTCCCAGCGGGGTCCACAATGAGCAGTTCTTC. This translates into CASTPSGVHNEQFF.

The chain uses TRBV7-6 and TRBJ1-1, with a possible D match to TRBD1 (5 bases). The V and J ends lost 5 bases and 3 bases respectively, with 13 bases between them. Germline CDR1 is SGHVS and CDR2 is FNYEAQ. The CDR3 has 14 amino acids. CDR3 in amino acids: CASSPRGGDTEAFF. For the CDR3, the DNA is TGTGCCAGCAGCCCCCGTGGAGGGGACACTGAAGCTTTCTTT.

The chain joins TRBV10-3 to TRBJ1-1; maybe TRBD1 (6 bases). Trimming removed 9 bases from V and 6 bases from J, with 14 bases in between. CDR1 ENHRY and CDR2 SYGVKD come from the germline V gene. This CDR3 is 12 amino acids long. The CDR3 reads CAIAPGESEAFF. The CDR3 bases are TGTGCCATAGCGCCAGGGGAGTCTGAAGCTTTCTTT.

The chain carries TRBV7-2 and TRBJ2-7; 8 bases align to TRBD1. The V gene's germline CDR1 is SGHTA and CDR2 FQGNSA. V trimming: 6 bases; J trimming: 0 bases; junction bases outside the gene matches: 7. The CDR3 loop spans 15 amino acids. CDR3 in amino acids: CASSYDRGPSYEQYF. The CDR3 DNA reads as TGTGCCAGCAGTTACGACAGGGGCCCCTCCTACGAGCAGTACTTC.

This clone has a single count. The chain has TRBV9 and TRBJ2-1; 7 nucleotides align to TRBD1. V lost 7 bases, J lost 7 bases, and 14 bases stayed unmatched. CDR3 length: 15 amino acids. Germline V gives CDR1 SGDLS, CDR2 YYNGEE. CDR3 in DNA: TGTGCCAGCGGAAAAGAAGGGGGCGCGAGGAATGAGCAGTTCTTC. Translating it yields CASGKEGGARNEQFF.

V and J are TRBV5-4 and TRBJ1-6, with D perhaps matching TRBD1 (5 bases). The CDR3 contains 14 residues. From germline, CDR1 is SGHNT and CDR2 YYREEE (reference sequence). Trimming shortened V by 0 bases and J by 5 bases, and 6 bases separated the two germline ends. As DNA, the CDR3 is TGTGCCAGCAGCTTGGACAGGAATAATTCACCCCTCCACTTT. This encodes CASSLDRNNSPLHF. Variable domain in full (rest from reference TRBV5-4 and TRBJ1-6): ETGVTQSPTHLIKTRGQQVTLRCSSQSGHNTVSWYQQALGQGPQFIFQYYREEENGRGNFPPRFSGLQFPNYSSELNVNALELDDSALYLCASSLDRNNSPLHFGNGTRLTVT.

The chain links TRBV21-1 to TRBJ2-3; the DNA was not compared with TRBD1, the D call given in the table. TRBV21-1 is described as a pseudogene. The CDR3 is made up of 16 amino acids. The CDR3 region has the DNA TGTGCCAGCAGCAAGGAGGACAGGGGGCGTAGAGATACGCAGTATTTT. Translated: CASSKEDRGRRDTQYF.

This chain connects TRBV9 to TRBJ1-6; tentatively, D is TRBD1 (5 bases). This CDR3 is built from 15 residues. Deletions cut 1 base from V and 6 bases from J, with 11 bases between. CDR1 is SGDLS and CDR2 is YYNGEE in the germline V gene. In DNA form, the CDR3 reads TGTGCCAGCAGCGTATTATGGCAGGGTAATTCACCCCTCCACTTT. Residues: CASSVLWQGNSPLHF.

The genes are TRBV30 and TRBJ1-4; 8 bases are shared with TRBD1. The CDR3 extends over 13 amino acids. The junction had 3 bases not matched to a gene; V was cut back by 3 bases and J by 6 bases. Germline-derived CDR1 and CDR2 are GTSNPN and SVGIG (reference sequence). Written as DNA, the CDR3 is TGTGCCTGGAGAAAACAGGGGGATGAAAAACTGTTTTTT. Protein product: CAWRKQGDEKLFF.

V and J are TRBV10-3 and TRBJ1-1; D gene unclear. Germline V CDR1 and CDR2: ENHRY, SYGVKD. V shed 6 bases and J shed 0 bases, with 11 bases lying between them. There are 14 residues in the CDR3. The CDR3: CAIRGSGMNTEAFF. CDR3 coding DNA: TGTGCCATCAGGGGGAGCGGCATGAACACTGAAGCTTTCTTT.

The V gene is TRBV19, the J gene TRBJ2-1; the D gene is possibly TRBD1 (5 bases). Trimming pared 3 bases from V and 8 bases from J, leaving 17 bases between. The CDR3 is 15 amino acids. The germline CDR1 and CDR2 sequences are LNHDA and SQIVND (reference sequence). The CDR3 sequence: CASSITQGRVDEQFF. The CDR3 DNA follows: TGTGCCAGTAGTATCACCCAGGGTAGGGTCGATGAGCAGTTCTTC. Together with reference TRBV19 and TRBJ2-1, the CDR3 gives the full variable domain: DGGITQSPKYLFRKEGQNVTLSCEQNLNHDAMYWYRQDPGQGLRLIYYSQIVNDFQKGDIAEGYSVSREKKESFPLTVTSAQKNPTAFYLCASSITQGRVDEQFFGPGTRLTVL.

The chain joins TRBV6-1 to TRBJ2-1; 7 positions agree with TRBD2. With 4 bases clipped from V and 7 bases from J, the junction kept 10 bases outside the gene matches. There are 15 residues in the CDR3. Per germline, CDR1 MNHNS and CDR2 SASEGT. This chain's CDR3 is CASSGNGRKGNEQFF. CDR3 nucleotide sequence: TGTGCCAGCAGTGGGAACGGGAGGAAGGGGAATGAGCAGTTCTTC.

A remark on this clone: This sample includes further DNA sequences coding for the same CDR3. J is TRBJ2-6 and V is TRBV25-1; D uncertain. Looked up from germline, CDR1 is MGHDK and CDR2 is SYGVNS. The CDR3 is 13 residues long. V lost 6 bases to trimming and J lost 0 bases, with 3 bases between them. CDR3 DNA sequence: TGTGCCAGCAGCTCCTCTGGGGCCAACGTCCTGACTTTC. Translated, it gives CASSSSGANVLTF.

Only a few counts were recorded for this clone. The chain links TRBV19 to TRBJ2-1; 9 bases are a match to TRBD2. The CDR3 has 17 residues. V lost 0 bases, J lost 6 bases, and 9 bases stayed unmatched. Germline V gene lookup returns CDR1 LNHDA and CDR2 SQIVND (reference sequence). The CDR3 loop is CASSIDSGGFVFNEQFF. As DNA, the CDR3 is TGTGCCAGTAGTATAGATAGCGGGGGTTTTGTGTTCAATGAGCAGTTCTTC.

The chain has TRBV7-8 and TRBJ1-1, with D perhaps matching TRBD1 (5 bases). V lost 2 bases and J 6 bases, leaving 19 bases between the germline ends. Germline V gene lookup returns CDR1 SGHVS and CDR2 FQNEAQ. The CDR3 has 16 residues. The CDR3 sequence is CASSLLGAGLRAEAFF. The CDR3 bases are TGTGCCAGCAGCTTACTGGGCGCAGGGTTACGGGCTGAAGCTTTCTTT.

This chain uses TRBV4-3 with TRBJ2-5; 7 nucleotides agree with TRBD2. This CDR3 spans 16 amino acids. Germline V lookup: CDR1 LGHNA, CDR2 YSLEER. V was pared by 0 bases and J by 11 bases, with 15 bases of the junction left unmatched. In DNA, the CDR3 is TGCGCCAGCAGCCAAGATCGGGAGGCCTACCCCCTGGAGCAGTACTTC. The encoded protein is CASSQDREAYPLEQYF.

V usage is TRBV19 and J usage is TRBJ1-5; D may be TRBD1 (5 bases). From germline, CDR1 is LNHDA and CDR2 SQIVND (reference sequence). Trimming removed 3 bases from V and 1 base from J, with 10 bases in between. CDR3 length: 15 amino acids. CDR3 DNA: TGTGCCAGTAGTATTGGGGGGTCGAGCAATCAGCCCCAGCATTTT. As protein: CASSIGGSSNQPQHF. Supplemented by reference TRBV19 and TRBJ1-5, the full variable domain reads DGGITQSPKYLFRKEGQNVTLSCEQNLNHDAMYWYRQDPGQGLRLIYYSQIVNDFQKGDIAEGYSVSREKKESFPLTVTSAQKNPTAFYLCASSIGGSSNQPQHFGDGTRLSIL.

The rearrangement uses TRBV4-1 and TRBJ1-1; D not certain. Trimming took 2 bases from V and 7 from J, leaving 8 bases between them. Germline CDR1 is MGHRA and CDR2 is YSYEKL. The CDR3 runs to 12 residues. CDR3: CASSQNLSEAFF. The CDR3 region has the DNA TGCGCCAGCAGCCAAAATCTAAGTGAAGCTTTCTTT.

CDR3 protein: CASSLTPQETQYF. The CDR3, as DNA: TGTGCCAGCAGCCTAACCCCCCAAGAGACCCAGTACTTC. The chain uses TRBV9 and TRBJ2-5; D remains unclear. V lost 4 bases and J lost 1, with 8 bases in between. This CDR3 is 13 amino acids long. Looked up from germline, CDR1 is SGDLS and CDR2 is YYNGEE.

The V call is TRBV4-1, the J call TRBJ1-3; 7 bases align to TRBD1. The CDR3 extends over 18 amino acids. Unmatched junction bases numbered 19, after V lost 4 bases and J lost 7 bases. CDR1 MGHRA and CDR2 YSYEKL come from the germline V gene. CDR3 loop: CASSPRWDSLPFGNTIYF. The CDR3 DNA reads TGCGCCAGCAGCCCACGTTGGGACAGTCTCCCCTTCGGGAACACCATATATTTT.

J is TRBJ1-1 and V is TRBV6-5; no clear D gene. Germline V lookup: CDR1 MNHEY, CDR2 SVGAGI. The germline V and J ends were trimmed by 6 bases and 10 bases, with 15 bases remaining between them. CDR3 size: 12 residues. The CDR3 spells CASSPGPAGAFF. DNA for the CDR3: TGTGCCAGCAGCCCCGGGCCCGCGGGAGCTTTCTTT.

The gene calls are TRBV7-3 and TRBJ1-1, with 8 bases identical to TRBD1. This CDR3 comprises 13 residues. The germline gives CDR1 SGHTA, CDR2 FQGTGA. The trim removed 3 bases at V and 5 bases at J, leaving 2 bases unmatched. Written as DNA, the CDR3 is TGTGCCAGCAGCTTTGACAGGGGTACTGAAGCTTTCTTT. Its protein product is CASSFDRGTEAFF.